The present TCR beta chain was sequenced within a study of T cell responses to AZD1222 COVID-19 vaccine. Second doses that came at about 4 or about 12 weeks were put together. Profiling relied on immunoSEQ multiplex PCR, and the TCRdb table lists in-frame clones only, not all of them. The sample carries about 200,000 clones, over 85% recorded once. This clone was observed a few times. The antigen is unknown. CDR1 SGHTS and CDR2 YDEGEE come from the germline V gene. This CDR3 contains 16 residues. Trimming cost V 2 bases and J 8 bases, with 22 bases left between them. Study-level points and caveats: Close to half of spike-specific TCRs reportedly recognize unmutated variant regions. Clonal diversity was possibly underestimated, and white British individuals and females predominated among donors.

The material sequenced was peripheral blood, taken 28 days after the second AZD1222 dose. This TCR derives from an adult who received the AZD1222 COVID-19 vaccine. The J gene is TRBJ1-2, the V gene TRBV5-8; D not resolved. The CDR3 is CASSFSGVPTPGGYTF. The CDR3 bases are TGTGCCAGCAGCTTTTCGGGCGTACCAACCCCGGGCGGCTACACCTTC.